This T cell receptor beta chain was obtained from a study of blood T cell repertoires in COVID-19. The method was immunoSEQ multiplex PCR; TCRdb's version includes in-frame clones alone and lacks a portion of them. The sample has 190,000 or so clones, around 90% seen once; the top ten hold 2.5% to 3.5%. Germline V gene data show CDR1 as SGHVS and CDR2 as FQNEAQ. This CDR3 has 15 amino acids. V lost 5 bases to trimming and J lost 2 bases; unmatched junction nucleotides: 6. The rearrangement links TRBV7-8 to TRBJ2-7; 10 nucleotides agree with TRBD1. The TCR comes from a man in his forties with active or convalescent COVID-19. Sequenced input: peripheral blood. The CDR3 DNA reads TGTGCCAGCAGCCCCGGGACAGGGGTGACCTACGAGCAGTACTTC. This gives the protein CASSPGTGVTYEQYF. The full variable domain, its missing parts supplied by reference TRBV7-8 and TRBJ2-7, is GAGVSQSPRYKVAKRGQDVALRCDPISGHVSLFWYQQALGQGPEFLTYFQNEAQLDKSGLPSDRFFAERPEGSVSTLKIQRTQQEDSAVYLCASSPGTGVTYEQYFGPGTRLTVT.